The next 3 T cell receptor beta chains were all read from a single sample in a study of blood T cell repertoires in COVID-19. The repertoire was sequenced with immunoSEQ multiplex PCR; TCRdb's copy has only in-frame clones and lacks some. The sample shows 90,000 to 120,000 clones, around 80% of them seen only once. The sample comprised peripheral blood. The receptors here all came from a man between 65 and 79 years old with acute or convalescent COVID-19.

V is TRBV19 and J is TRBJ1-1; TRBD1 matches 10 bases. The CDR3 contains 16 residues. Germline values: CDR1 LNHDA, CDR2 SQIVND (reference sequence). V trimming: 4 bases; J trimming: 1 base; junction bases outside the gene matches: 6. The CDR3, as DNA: TGTGCCAGTAGTACCACCGGACAGGGGGAGAACACTGAAGCTTTCTTT. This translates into CASSTTGQGENTEAFF.

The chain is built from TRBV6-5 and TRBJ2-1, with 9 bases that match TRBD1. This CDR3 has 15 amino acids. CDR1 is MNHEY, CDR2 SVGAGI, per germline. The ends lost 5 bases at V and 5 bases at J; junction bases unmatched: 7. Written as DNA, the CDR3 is TGTGCCAGCAGTAAAACAGGGGGCGTTCACAATGAGCAGTTCTTC. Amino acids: CASSKTGGVHNEQFF.

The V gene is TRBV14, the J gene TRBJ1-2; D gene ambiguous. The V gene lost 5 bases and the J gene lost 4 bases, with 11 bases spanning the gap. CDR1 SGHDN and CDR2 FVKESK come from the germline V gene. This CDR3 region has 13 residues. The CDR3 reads CASSEQFLYGYTF. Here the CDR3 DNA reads TGTGCCAGCAGCGAACAGTTCCTCTATGGCTACACCTTC.